This is a list of T cell receptor beta chains from one sample in a study of blood T cell repertoires in COVID-19. Data came from immunoSEQ multiplex PCR; TCRdb stores just in-frame clones and leaves some out. Among under 95,000 clones listed, more than 75% were seen once. Sequenced material: peripheral blood. All receptors come from a woman aged 80 or older with acute or convalescent COVID-19. Each CDR3 is given with its conserved first and last residue. D genes are given only for firm matches. Clone size is not always given. Where it is, it says once, few, many or a class for expanded clones.

V gene: TRBV28
D gene: NA
clone size: NA
J gene: TRBJ1-4
CDR3 DNA: TGTGCCAGCAGTTTCGGGGGGGAGACTAATGAAAAACTGTTTTTT
CDR3 protein: CASSFGGETNEKLFF

V gene: TRBV7-8
D gene: NA
clone size: NA
J gene: TRBJ1-2
CDR3 DNA: TGTGCCAGCAGCTTAGTAGAAGGGGGTGTCTATGGCTACACCTTC
CDR3 protein: CASSLVEGGVYGYTF

V gene: TRBV11-2
D gene: TRBD1
clone size: few
J gene: TRBJ1-2
CDR3 DNA: TGTGCCAGCAGCCAGGGGGTGGGATATGGCTACACCTTC
CDR3 protein: CASSQGVGYGYTF

V gene: TRBV19
D gene: NA
clone size: NA
J gene: TRBJ1-5
CDR3 DNA: TGTGCCAGCAGAGGACAATATAGCAATCAGCCCCAGCATTTT
CDR3 protein: CASRGQYSNQPQHF

V gene: TRBV6-5
D gene: NA
clone size: once
J gene: TRBJ1-1
CDR3 DNA: TGTGCCAGCAGGGATAGGGTTAGCGCTGAAGCTTTCTTT
CDR3 protein: CASRDRVSAEAFF

V gene: TRBV5-8
D gene: NA
clone size: NA
J gene: TRBJ1-3
CDR3 DNA: TGTGCCAGCAGAAGGGGAAGTGGAAACACCATATATTTT
CDR3 protein: CASRRGSGNTIYF

V gene: TRBV13
D gene: NA
clone size: few
J gene: TRBJ2-7
CDR3 DNA: TGTGCCAGCAGTACACCAACCTCCTCCTACGAGCAGTACTTC
CDR3 protein: CASSTPTSSYEQYF

V gene: TRBV27
D gene: TRBD2
clone size: NA
J gene: TRBJ2-2
CDR3 DNA: TGTGCCAGCAGAAGGACTAGCGGGGGGGCCTCTGACACCGGGGAGCTGTTTTTT
CDR3 protein: CASRRTSGGASDTGELFF

V gene: TRBV7-2
D gene: NA
clone size: NA
J gene: TRBJ2-7
CDR3 DNA: TGTGCCAGCAGCTTGGGGGCCGGCGATAGCGCCTACACCTACGAGCAGTACTTC
CDR3 protein: CASSLGAGDSAYTYEQYF

V gene: TRBV2
D gene: TRBD2
clone size: NA
J gene: TRBJ2-3
CDR3 DNA: TGTGCCAGCAGCCCCGTTAGCGGGACTAGCACAGATACGCAGTATTTT
CDR3 protein: CASSPVSGTSTDTQYF

V gene: TRBV18
D gene: NA
clone size: NA
J gene: TRBJ1-3
CDR3 DNA: TGTGCCAGCTCACCAGAGGTCTCTGGAAACACCATATATTTT
CDR3 protein: CASSPEVSGNTIYF

V gene: TRBV15
D gene: TRBD1
clone size: NA
J gene: TRBJ1-1
CDR3 DNA: TGTGCCACCAGTAACCCACGACAGGGGGACACTGAAGCTTTCTTT
CDR3 protein: CATSNPRQGDTEAFF

V gene: TRBV9
D gene: TRBD1
clone size: few
J gene: TRBJ2-3
CDR3 DNA: TGTGCCAGCAGCGTCGGGACAGACGATAGCACAGATACGCAGTATTTT
CDR3 protein: CASSVGTDDSTDTQYF

V gene: TRBV10-3
D gene: TRBD1
clone size: NA
J gene: TRBJ2-7
CDR3 DNA: TGTGCCATCAGGGAGGGGACAGGGAATTTCAACGAGCAGTACTTC
CDR3 protein: CAIREGTGNFNEQYF

V gene: TRBV3-1/TRBV3-2
D gene: TRBD2
clone size: once
J gene: TRBJ2-2
CDR3 DNA: TGTGCCAGCAGCCAGGACCCCGGGACTAGCGGGAGGAAGTACACCGGGGAGCTGTTTTTT
CDR3 protein: CASSQDPGTSGRKYTGELFF

V gene: TRBV6-2/TRBV6-3
D gene: NA
clone size: NA
J gene: TRBJ1-5
CDR3 DNA: TGTGCCAGCAGTTACTCCACAGGCAGCAATCAGCCCCAGCATTTT
CDR3 protein: CASSYSTGSNQPQHF

V gene: TRBV7-9
D gene: TRBD1
clone size: NA
J gene: TRBJ1-2
CDR3 DNA: TGTGCCAGCAGCTTAGCATCATCAGGGACAGCCAGTAGCTATGGCTACACCTTC
CDR3 protein: CASSLASSGTASSYGYTF

V gene: TRBV19
D gene: NA
clone size: once
J gene: TRBJ1-1
CDR3 DNA: TGTGCCAGTATGGCTTCCGGGGTAAGAGTTGTAAGCACTGAAGCTTTCTTT
CDR3 protein: CASMASGVRVVSTEAFF

V gene: TRBV5-1
D gene: TRBD1
clone size: NA
J gene: TRBJ1-4
CDR3 DNA: TGCGCCAGTTCCTGGACAGGGGAGGCAACTAATGAAAAACTGTTTTTT
CDR3 protein: CASSWTGEATNEKLFF

V gene: TRBV27
D gene: NA
clone size: NA
J gene: TRBJ1-5
CDR3 DNA: TGTGCCAGCAGTTCGGACAGATTCCAGCCCCAGCATTTT
CDR3 protein: CASSSDRFQPQHF

V gene: TRBV5-4
D gene: NA
clone size: NA
J gene: TRBJ1-2
CDR3 DNA: TGTGCCAGCAGCTTGGACAGTAACTATGGCTACACCTTC
CDR3 protein: CASSLDSNYGYTF

V gene: TRBV18
D gene: NA
clone size: NA
J gene: TRBJ2-2
CDR3 DNA: TGTGCCAGCTCACCACAGCGGCCCGGGGAGCTGTTTTTT
CDR3 protein: CASSPQRPGELFF

V gene: TRBV29-1
D gene: TRBD1
clone size: NA
J gene: TRBJ1-2
CDR3 DNA: TGCAGCGTTAGCCGGGACAGTAACTATGGCTACACCTTC
CDR3 protein: CSVSRDSNYGYTF

V gene: TRBV18
D gene: NA
clone size: NA
J gene: TRBJ2-6
CDR3 DNA: TGTGCCAGCTCACCAGTCTTGGCTGCAGGGGTCTTTGGGGCCAACGTCCTGACTTTC
CDR3 protein: CASSPVLAAGVFGANVLTF

V gene: TRBV19
D gene: NA
clone size: NA
J gene: TRBJ1-4
CDR3 DNA: TGTGCCAGTATCTGGAGGGTGTCTACTAATGAAAAACTGTTTTTT
CDR3 protein: CASIWRVSTNEKLFF